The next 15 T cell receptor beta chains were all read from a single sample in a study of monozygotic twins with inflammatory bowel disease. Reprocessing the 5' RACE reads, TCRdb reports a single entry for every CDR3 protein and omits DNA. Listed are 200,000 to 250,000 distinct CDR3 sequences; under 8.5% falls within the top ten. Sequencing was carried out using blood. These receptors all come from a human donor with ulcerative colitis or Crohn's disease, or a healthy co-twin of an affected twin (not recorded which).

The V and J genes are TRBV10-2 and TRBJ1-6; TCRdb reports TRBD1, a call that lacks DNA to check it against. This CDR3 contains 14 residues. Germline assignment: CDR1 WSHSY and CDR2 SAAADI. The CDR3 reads CATSSGQVNSPLHF.

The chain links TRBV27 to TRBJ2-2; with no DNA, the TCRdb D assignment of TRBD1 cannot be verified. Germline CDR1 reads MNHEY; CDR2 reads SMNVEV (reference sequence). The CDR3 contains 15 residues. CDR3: CASSLGGGATGELFF.

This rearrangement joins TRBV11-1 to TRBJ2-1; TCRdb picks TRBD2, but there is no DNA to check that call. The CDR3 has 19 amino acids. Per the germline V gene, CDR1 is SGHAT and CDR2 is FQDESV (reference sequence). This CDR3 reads CASSFSAGLAETSYNEQFF.

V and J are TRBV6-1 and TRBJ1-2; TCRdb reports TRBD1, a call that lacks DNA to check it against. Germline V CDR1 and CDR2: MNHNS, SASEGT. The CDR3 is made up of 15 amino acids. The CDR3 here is CASSEGGQGVYGYTF.

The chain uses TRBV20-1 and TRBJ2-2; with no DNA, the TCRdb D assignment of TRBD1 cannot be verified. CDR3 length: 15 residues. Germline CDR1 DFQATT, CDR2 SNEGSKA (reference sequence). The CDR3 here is CSARVIQGATGELFF.

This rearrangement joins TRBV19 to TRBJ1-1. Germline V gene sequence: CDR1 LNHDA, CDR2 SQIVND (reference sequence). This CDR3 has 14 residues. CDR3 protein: CASSSLGGISEAFF. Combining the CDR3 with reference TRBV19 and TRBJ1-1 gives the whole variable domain DGGITQSPKYLFRKEGQNVTLSCEQNLNHDAMYWYRQDPGQGLRLIYYSQIVNDFQKGDIAEGYSVSREKKESFPLTVTSAQKNPTAFYLCASSSLGGISEAFFGQGTRLTVV.

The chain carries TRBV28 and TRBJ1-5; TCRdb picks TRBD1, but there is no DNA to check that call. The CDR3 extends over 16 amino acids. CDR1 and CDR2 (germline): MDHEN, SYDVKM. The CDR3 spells CASTEQGTPRHQPQHF.

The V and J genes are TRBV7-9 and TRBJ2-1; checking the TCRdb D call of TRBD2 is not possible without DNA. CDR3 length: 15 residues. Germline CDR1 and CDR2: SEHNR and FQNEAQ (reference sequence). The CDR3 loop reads CATSSLAGPYNEQFF.

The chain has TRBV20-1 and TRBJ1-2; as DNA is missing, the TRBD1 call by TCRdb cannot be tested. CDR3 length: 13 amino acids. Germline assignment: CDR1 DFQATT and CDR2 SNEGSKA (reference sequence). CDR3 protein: CSARGQGNYGYTF.

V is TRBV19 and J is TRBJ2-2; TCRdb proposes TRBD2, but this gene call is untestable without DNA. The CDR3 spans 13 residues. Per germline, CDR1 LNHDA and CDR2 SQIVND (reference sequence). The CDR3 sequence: CASSLRTTGELFF.

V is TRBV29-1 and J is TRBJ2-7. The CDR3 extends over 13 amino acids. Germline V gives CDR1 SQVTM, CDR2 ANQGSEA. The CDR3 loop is CSVLTYTSYEQYF.

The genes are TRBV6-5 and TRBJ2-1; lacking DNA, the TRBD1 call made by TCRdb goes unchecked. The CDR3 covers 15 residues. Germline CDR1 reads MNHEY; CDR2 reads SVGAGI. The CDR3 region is CASSYEAGAYNEQFF.

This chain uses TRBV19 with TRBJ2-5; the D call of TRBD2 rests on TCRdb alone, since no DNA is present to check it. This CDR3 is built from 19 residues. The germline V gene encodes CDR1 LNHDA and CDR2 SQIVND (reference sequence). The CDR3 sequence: CASSNGSRSRLGLQETQYF.

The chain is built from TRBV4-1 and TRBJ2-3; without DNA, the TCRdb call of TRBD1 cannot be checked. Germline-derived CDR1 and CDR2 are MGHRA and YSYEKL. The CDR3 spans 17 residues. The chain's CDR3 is CASSHPARDGKSDTQYF.

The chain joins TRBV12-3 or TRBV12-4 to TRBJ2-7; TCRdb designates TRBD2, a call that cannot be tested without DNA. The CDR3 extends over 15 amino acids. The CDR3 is CASSPHSGWAYEQYF.